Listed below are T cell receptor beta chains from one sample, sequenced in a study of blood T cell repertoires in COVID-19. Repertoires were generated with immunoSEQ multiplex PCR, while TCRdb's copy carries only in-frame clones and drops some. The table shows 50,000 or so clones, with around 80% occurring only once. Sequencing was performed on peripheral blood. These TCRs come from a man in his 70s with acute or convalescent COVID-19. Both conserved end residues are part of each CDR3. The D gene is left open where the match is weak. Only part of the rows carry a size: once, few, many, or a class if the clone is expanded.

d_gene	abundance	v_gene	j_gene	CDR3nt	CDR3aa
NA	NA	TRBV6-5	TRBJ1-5	TGTGCCAGCGGGGGGGTTCAGCCCCAGCATTTT	CASGGVQPQHF
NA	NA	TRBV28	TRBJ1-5	TGTGCCAGCAGGTCACGACAGAGAAGCAATCAGCCCCAGCATTTT	CASRSRQRSNQPQHF
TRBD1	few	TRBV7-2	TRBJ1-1	TGTGCCAGCAGGTGGACAGGGGCCGTGTACACTGAAGCTTTCTTT	CASRWTGAVYTEAFF
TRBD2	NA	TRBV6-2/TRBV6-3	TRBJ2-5	TGTGCCAGCAGTTTCGTCGCCGGGACTACGAAAGAGACCCAGTACTTC	CASSFVAGTTKETQYF
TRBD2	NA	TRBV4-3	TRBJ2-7	TGCGCCAGCAGCCAAGTCCGGGGGGCCTACGAGCAGTACTTC	CASSQVRGAYEQYF
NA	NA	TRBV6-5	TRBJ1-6	TGTGCCAGCATCCTGAGAAGGGAGGGTTCACCCCTCCACTTT	CASILRREGSPLHF
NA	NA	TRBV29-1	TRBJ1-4	TGCAGCGTTGAAACAAGGGGGGAAAAACTGTTTTTT	CSVETRGEKLFF
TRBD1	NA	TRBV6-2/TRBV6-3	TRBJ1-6	TGTGCCAGCAGTTTATCGTCAGGACAGGGGGGAAATTCACCCCTCCACTTT	CASSLSSGQGGNSPLHF
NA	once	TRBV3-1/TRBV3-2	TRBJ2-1	TGTGCCAGCAGCCCGGGACTGGATGAGGAGGAGCAGTTCTTC	CASSPGLDEEEQFF
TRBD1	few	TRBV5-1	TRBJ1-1	TGCGCCAGCAGCTTGGCCCCCCAGGGGGGCACTGAAGCTTTCTTT	CASSLAPQGGTEAFF
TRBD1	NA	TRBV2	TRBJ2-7	TGTGCCAGCAGTAGCCTTGGACAGGGATACGAGCAGTACTTC	CASSSLGQGYEQYF
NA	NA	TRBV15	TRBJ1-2	TGTGCCACCAGCAGTCCGGGACAAACATATGGCTACACCTTC	CATSSPGQTYGYTF
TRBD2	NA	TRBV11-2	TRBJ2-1	TGTGCCAGCAGCTTGCTAGCGGGAGATAGTGAGCAGTTCTTC	CASSLLAGDSEQFF
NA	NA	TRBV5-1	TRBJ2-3	TGCGCCAGCATGAAAGGACAGCACACAGATACGCAGTATTTT	CASMKGQHTDTQYF